This T cell receptor beta chain was sequenced for a study of shared clonotypes between healthy human individuals. Study information: CD4 naive cells filled three plates per donor, CD4 memory three, CD8 naive two and CD8 memory one.

A remark on this clone: Its antigen is still unknown.

TCRdb's copy holds only in-frame clones and misses some; the assay was immunoSEQ multiplex PCR. The sample yields 650,000 to 800,000 clones, about 92% seen once. The CDR3 covers 14 residues. Germline CDR1 MNHEY, CDR2 SVGAGI. V dropped 8 bases and J dropped 0; count of bases not matched to a gene: 7. Study-level results: The study generally estimated greater richness for naive than memory subsets. Some naive CD4 clonotypes, roughly 5%, turned up in common across several donors. Few donors restricted represented genetic and exposure-history diversity.

Cells designated naive CD8 were CD45RO-negative and were positively selected for CCR7, with terminally differentiated effector memory CD45RA+ cells excluded. This clonotype was sampled from a young man in good health. The V gene is TRBV6-5, the J gene TRBJ2-7; 7 positions agree with TRBD2. Material: naive CD8+ T cells sorted from blood. This CDR3 is CASWETGGSYEQYF. The CDR3 nucleotides read TGTGCCAGCTGGGAGACGGGAGGCTCCTACGAGCAGTACTTC.